This T cell receptor beta chain was obtained from a study of blood T cell repertoires in COVID-19. Whole-study context: Samples representing acute and convalescent COVID-19 were sourced from the United States, Italy and Spain.

Original processing methods: Reference gene primers were amplified, and this amplification served to estimate nucleated cell counts. The repertoire was sequenced with immunoSEQ multiplex PCR; TCRdb's copy has only in-frame clones and lacks some. V and J calls and clone size are those listed in that table; D and trimming were worked out from the DNA. The table lists roughly 390,000 clones, 85% of them singletons. Germline lookup yields CDR1 MGHRA and CDR2 YSYEKL. This CDR3 comprises 16 residues. V shed 1 base and J shed 1 base, with 14 bases lying between them. The sample consisted of peripheral blood. This rearrangement joins TRBV4-1 to TRBJ2-7; maybe TRBD2 (6 bases). The sequence came from a woman aged 18-30 years with acute or convalescent COVID-19. CDR3 coding DNA: TGCGCCAGCAGCCAAGGATGGACACGGGGGTCCTACGAGCAGTACTTC. This gives the protein CASSQGWTRGSYEQYF.